The entry below gives a single T cell receptor (beta chain) sequence along with its context. The sample belongs to a study of shared clonotypes between healthy human individuals. The CDR3 contains 15 residues. The ends lost 5 bases at V and 2 bases at J; junction bases unmatched: 10. CDR1 is SGHDT, CDR2 YYEEEE, per germline. Repertoires were generated with immunoSEQ multiplex PCR, while TCRdb's copy carries only in-frame clones and drops some. The sample lists roughly 1,600,000 clones, less than 99% seen once, with about 0.4% in the top ten. This clonotype was sampled from a young man in good health. The sample consisted of naive CD4+ T cells sorted from blood. This sample's subset: CD45RA+ positively selected. This chain links TRBV5-6 with TRBJ2-7, with TRBD1 matching 7 bases. The chain's CDR3 is CASRPHRTGPYEQYF. CDR3 coding DNA: TGTGCCAGCAGGCCTCATAGGACAGGACCCTACGAGCAGTACTTC.